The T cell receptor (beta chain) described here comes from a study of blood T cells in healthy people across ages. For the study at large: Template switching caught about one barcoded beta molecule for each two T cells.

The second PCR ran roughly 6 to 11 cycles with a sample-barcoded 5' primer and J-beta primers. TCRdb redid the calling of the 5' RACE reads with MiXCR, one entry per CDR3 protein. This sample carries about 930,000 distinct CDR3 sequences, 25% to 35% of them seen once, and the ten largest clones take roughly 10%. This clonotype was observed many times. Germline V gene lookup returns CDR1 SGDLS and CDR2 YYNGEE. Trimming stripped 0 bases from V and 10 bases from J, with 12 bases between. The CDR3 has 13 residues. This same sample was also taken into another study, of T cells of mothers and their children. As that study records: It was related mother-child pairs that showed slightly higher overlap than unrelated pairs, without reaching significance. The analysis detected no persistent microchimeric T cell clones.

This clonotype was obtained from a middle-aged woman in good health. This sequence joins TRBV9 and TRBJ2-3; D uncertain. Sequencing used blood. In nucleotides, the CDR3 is TGTGCCAGCAGCGTAGAAGGTGGGTCGGCGCAGTATTTT. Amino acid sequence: CASSVEGGSAQYF.